Listed below are T cell receptor beta chains from one sample, sequenced in a study of shared clonotypes between healthy human individuals. Produced via immunoSEQ multiplex PCR; TCRdb's table is partial and in-frame only. The sample includes some 2,000,000 clones, roughly 95% seen only once; the top ten take roughly 0.13%. The sample consisted of naive CD4+ T cells sorted from blood. The receptors here all came from a man aged 18 to 29 in good health. The CDR3 runs from the conserved cysteine through the conserved F or W. A D gene is named only where the DNA matches it firmly. A row's size may be missing; if present it is once, few, many or a size class.

v_call	j_call	clone_size	d_call	cdr3_aa	cdr3_nt
TRBV15	TRBJ2-5	.	TRBD2	CATSRDNPVAGQRETQYF	TGTGCCACCAGCAGAGATAACCCGGTAGCGGGGCAGAGAGAGACCCAGTACTTC
TRBV6-5	TRBJ1-4	once	TRBD1	CASRQQGARNEKLFF	TGTGCCAGCAGACAACAGGGGGCTCGGAATGAAAAACTGTTTTTT
TRBV5-4	TRBJ1-1	.	TRBD1	CASSQTGSEAFF	TGTGCCAGCAGCCAGACAGGGTCTGAAGCTTTCTTT
TRBV27	TRBJ2-7	once	TRBD2	CASRDGGGAYEQYF	TGTGCCAGTAGAGACGGCGGGGGGGCCTACGAGCAGTACTTC
TRBV6-1	TRBJ2-7	.	.	CASSERRSVEQYF	TGTGCCAGCAGTGAGCGCAGATCCGTCGAGCAGTACTTC
TRBV5-4	TRBJ1-3	once	.	CASSPRWGNTIYF	TGTGCCAGCAGCCCCCGCTGGGGGAACACCATATATTTT
TRBV7-2	TRBJ2-7	.	TRBD2	CASTVPAGSVYEQYF	TGTGCCAGCACCGTTCCAGCGGGGTCGGTCTACGAGCAGTACTTC
TRBV15	TRBJ2-7	.	.	CATTRTNSYEQYF	TGTGCCACTACCAGGACTAACTCCTACGAGCAGTACTTC
TRBV14	TRBJ1-2	.	.	CASSLQKGNYGYTF	TGTGCCAGCAGCCTTCAGAAAGGGAACTATGGCTACACCTTC
TRBV4-2	TRBJ2-3	.	.	CASSQDRGLGADTQYF	TGTGCCAGCAGCCAAGATCGAGGACTGGGGGCAGATACGCAGTATTTT
TRBV4-3	TRBJ2-1	.	.	CASSQDDYYNEQFF	TGCGCCAGCAGCCAAGACGACTATTACAATGAGCAGTTCTTC
TRBV10-1	TRBJ1-1	once	.	CASSYGQNTEAFF	TGCGCCAGCAGTTACGGCCAGAACACTGAAGCTTTCTTT
TRBV5-1	TRBJ1-5	.	.	CASSRGSSNQPQHF	TGCGCCAGCAGCCGAGGGTCTAGCAATCAGCCCCAGCATTTT
TRBV30	TRBJ2-7	.	.	CAWSGAYEQYF	TGTGCCTGGAGTGGGGCATACGAGCAGTACTTC
TRBV28	TRBJ2-7	once	.	CASNTYDRTYEQYF	TGTGCCAGCAATACCTACGACAGAACCTACGAGCAGTACTTC
TRBV10-3	TRBJ2-5	.	TRBD2	CAISDGGSSETQYF	TGTGCCATCAGTGACGGGGGGTCTTCAGAGACCCAGTACTTC
TRBV11-2	TRBJ1-1	.	TRBD1	CASSLVQGANTEAFF	TGTGCCAGCAGCTTAGTACAGGGGGCAAACACTGAAGCTTTCTTT
TRBV4-1	TRBJ1-3	once	.	CASSEMGGSSGNTIYF	TGCGCCAGCAGCGAGATGGGGGGTAGCTCCGGAAACACCATATATTTT
TRBV7-2	TRBJ2-7	.	TRBD1	CASSFGQGRAYEQYF	TGTGCCAGCAGCTTCGGACAGGGGAGAGCCTACGAGCAGTACTTC
TRBV7-9	TRBJ1-2	.	TRBD1	CASSCRTGGYGYTF	TGTGCCAGCAGCTGCCGGACAGGGGGCTATGGCTACACCTTC
TRBV29-1	TRBJ1-4	.	TRBD1	CSVFYRGPEKLFF	TGCAGCGTTTTCTACAGGGGGCCTGAAAAACTGTTTTTT
TRBV5-1	TRBJ1-1	once	.	CASSLSQLNTEAFF	TGCGCCAGCAGCTTGTCGCAGCTGAACACTGAAGCTTTCTTT
TRBV28	TRBJ2-7	once	TRBD2	CASESGGHYEQYF	TGTGCCAGCGAGAGCGGGGGGCACTACGAGCAGTACTTC
TRBV10-3	TRBJ1-1	.	.	CAISELNTEAFF	TGTGCCATCAGTGAGTTGAACACTGAAGCTTTCTTT
TRBV6-4	TRBJ2-7	.	.	CASRGHREAPYEQYF	TGTGCCAGCAGAGGACATCGCGAAGCACCCTACGAGCAGTACTTC
TRBV5-5	TRBJ2-5	.	.	CASSTSGESQETQYF	TGTGCCAGCAGCACATCGGGAGAGTCCCAAGAGACCCAGTACTTC
TRBV28	TRBJ1-5	.	TRBD1	CASSFEGTGHQPQHF	TGTGCCAGCAGTTTCGAGGGGACAGGGCATCAGCCCCAGCATTTT
TRBV18	TRBJ2-5	.	.	CASSPNIGQETQYF	TGTGCCAGCTCACCTAACATAGGCCAAGAGACCCAGTACTTC
TRBV29-1	TRBJ2-7	.	.	CSVGTRLSYEQYF	TGCAGCGTTGGGACAAGGCTCTCCTACGAGCAGTACTTC
TRBV2	TRBJ1-2	.	.	CASSEMGLNYGYTF	TGTGCCAGCAGTGAAATGGGTTTGAACTATGGCTACACCTTC
TRBV11-3	TRBJ2-5	once	.	CASSFRVETQYF	TGTGCCAGCAGCTTCAGAGTAGAGACCCAGTACTTC
TRBV5-1	TRBJ2-7	.	.	CASSLAEGVPREQYF	TGCGCCAGCAGCCTTGCCGAGGGGGTTCCCCGCGAGCAGTACTTC
TRBV28	TRBJ1-2	.	TRBD1	CASSWGRGPAGYTF	TGTGCCAGCAGTTGGGGAAGGGGGCCGGCTGGCTACACCTTC
TRBV7-8	TRBJ1-2	.	TRBD1	CASSPGEGAYSSGYTF	TGTGCCAGCAGCCCGGGGGAGGGGGCATATTCGAGTGGCTACACCTTC
TRBV7-2	TRBJ2-7	.	.	CASSLVEGIGSEQYF	TGTGCCAGCAGCTTAGTGGAGGGTATAGGGTCCGAGCAGTACTTC
TRBV18	TRBJ2-1	.	.	CASSLLAGSSYNEQFF	TGTGCCAGCTCACTCCTGGCGGGGAGCTCCTACAATGAGCAGTTCTTC
TRBV5-1	TRBJ2-2	.	TRBD1	CASSLGQGSRELFF	TGCGCCAGCAGCTTGGGACAGGGGAGCCGGGAGCTGTTTTTT
TRBV5-6	TRBJ1-4	.	.	CASSLGGAGNEKLFF	TGTGCCAGCAGCTTGGGAGGGGCGGGGAATGAAAAACTGTTTTTT
TRBV2	TRBJ1-1	.	TRBD1	CASREDRMNTEAFF	TGTGCCAGCAGGGAGGACAGGATGAACACTGAAGCTTTCTTT
TRBV27	TRBJ1-3	once	.	CASSPYPGNTIYF	TGTGCCAGCAGTCCATACCCTGGAAACACCATATATTTT
TRBV15	TRBJ2-2	once	TRBD2	CATSIGRSAGELFF	TGTGCCACCAGCATCGGGAGGAGCGCCGGGGAGCTGTTTTTT
TRBV5-1	TRBJ2-5	.	.	CASSLPEPRVQETQYF	TGCGCCAGCAGCTTACCCGAGCCGCGGGTCCAAGAGACCCAGTACTTC